These 17 T cell receptor beta chains came from one sample sequenced in a study of tumor and adjacent non-tumor tissue in lung cancer. No cell sorting was done before RNA was extracted from the tissue. More than 3 cm separated this lung sample from the edge of the tumor. Three rounds of nested PCR, following a modified ARM-PCR protocol, produced the TCRbeta library. TCRdb reanalysed the multiplex PCR reads using MiXCR and keeps one entry per CDR3 protein. The sample carries 75,000 to 95,000 distinct CDR3 sequences, around three quarters recorded once. The sample consisted of distant non-tumor lung tissue. These receptors were taken from a woman between 50 and 59 years old with non-small cell lung cancer.

Only one count was recorded for this clonotype. The junction departs from germline at one end; a sequencing error may be responsible. The V and J genes are TRBV7-2 and TRBJ1-5, with D tentatively TRBD1 (5 bases). The germline gives CDR1 SGHTA, CDR2 FQGNSA. This CDR3 is built from 15 residues. The CDR3 protein is CASSLGDPSSQLQHF. DNA of the CDR3: TGTGCCAGCAGCTTAGGGGACCCGAGCAGTCAGCTCCAGCATTTT.

A word on this clonotype: The missing conserved phenylalanine or tryptophan at the end of this CDR3 makes a read error likely. The genes are TRBV20-1 and TRBJ1-1; D remains unclear. Trimming took 6 bases from V and 0 from J, leaving 8 bases between them. The CDR3 extends over 12 amino acids. Germline loops: CDR1 DFQATT, CDR2 SNEGSKA (reference sequence). This chain's CDR3 is CSALSLNTEAFL. The CDR3 DNA follows: TGCAGTGCCCTAAGTCTGAACACTGAAGCTTTCCTT.

Regarding this clonotype: A read error may produce the germline difference seen at one junction end. The chain joins TRBV6-5 to TRBJ2-1; 13 bases are shared with TRBD2. This CDR3 is 15 amino acids long. The germline V gene has CDR1 MNHEY and CDR2 SVGAGI. CDR3 DNA: TGCGCCAACAGTGAGGGGACTAGCGGGACCTATGAGCAGTTCTTC. This codes for CANSEGTSGTYEQFF.

Concerning this clonotype itself: The missing conserved phenylalanine or tryptophan at the end of this CDR3 makes a read error likely. This chain uses TRBV5-1 with TRBJ2-7; the D gene is possibly TRBD2 (6 bases). The CDR3 runs to 15 residues. V was trimmed by 7 bases and J by 2 bases, leaving 19 bases between them. CDR1 is SGHRS and CDR2 is YFSETQ in the germline V gene. The CDR3 is CASRTIGISTYEQYL. CDR3 in DNA: TGCGCCAGCCGGACTATCGGGATCTCTACCTACGAGCAGTACTTA.

Comment on this clonotype: An end of the junction differs from the germline gene, which may be a read error. The chain uses TRBV6-1 and TRBJ2-7; 9 nucleotides agree with TRBD2. Germline values: CDR1 MNHNS, CDR2 SASEGT. The CDR3 runs 15 residues. The CDR3 DNA follows: TGTGCCAGTAGTGCCCCAGCTAGCGGGATTTACGAGGAGTACTTC. It encodes CASSAPASGIYEEYF.

The J gene is TRBJ2-1, the V gene TRBV11-2, with D perhaps TRBD2 (6 bases). Looked up from germline, CDR1 is SGHAT and CDR2 is FQNNGV. The CDR3 contains 16 residues. The ends were cut back, 0 bases at V and 7 bases at J, with 16 bases in the middle. CDR3 DNA: TGTGCCAGCAGCTTAGAGGCGGGGTGGGGTATGAATGAGCAGTTCTTC. It translates to CASSLEAGWGMNEQFF.

With regard to this clonotype: A junction boundary mismatches the germline segment, possibly from a read error. This sequence joins TRBV6-2 or TRBV6-3 and TRBJ2-7, with 10 bases identical to TRBD1. CDR3 length equals 13 residues. The germline CDR1 and CDR2 sequences are MNHEY and SVGEGT. The CDR3 here is CASDDRGRHEQHF. CDR3 bases: TGTGCCAGCGATGACAGGGGGCGCCACGAGCAGCACTTC.

Worth noting for this clonotype: A read error may account for a junction end that differs from germline. The rearrangement joins TRBV29-1 to TRBJ1-2; D may be TRBD1 (6 bases). This CDR3 region has 16 residues. Germline CDR1 reads SQVTM; CDR2 reads ANQGSEA. The CDR3 DNA reads as TGTAGCGTCCGTTTTACAGGGACCCTAAGGGGCCATGGCTACACCTTC. This gives the protein CSVRFTGTLRGHGYTF.

Points on this clonotype: Because it lacks the conserved phenylalanine or tryptophan at the end, this CDR3 is likely a read error. The chain joins TRBV4-1 to TRBJ2-5, with D perhaps TRBD1 (5 bases). V dropped 4 bases and J dropped 5 bases, with 14 bases sitting between them. This CDR3 comprises 14 residues. The germline gives CDR1 MGHRA, CDR2 YSYEKL. CDR3 nucleotide sequence: TGCGCCAGCAGCCGTGACTGGGGCGAGGAGACCCAGTACTCC. It yields the protein CASSRDWGEETQYS.

This chain joins TRBV12-3 or TRBV12-4 and TRBJ1-1; D is perhaps TRBD1 (5 bases). Trimming took off 9 bases at V and 1 base at J, with 15 bases between the two ends. CDR3 length equals 14 residues. The CDR3 DNA is TGTGCCAGTATTGGCCGACAGCAGAACACTGAAGCTTTCTTT. Its translation: CASIGRQQNTEAFF.

Regarding this clonotype: Because the CDR3 is missing its conserved closing phenylalanine or tryptophan, this is likely a read error. V usage is TRBV29-1 and J usage is TRBJ2-1; 8 positions agree with TRBD1. This CDR3 comprises 15 residues. The V and J ends lost 4 bases and 7 bases, in that order; junction bases with no gene match: 12. Germline V lookup: CDR1 SQVTM, CDR2 ANQGSEA. In DNA, the CDR3 is TGCAGCGTTGGTTTACCCGGACAGGGCCAGAATGAGCAGTTCTTA. This translates into CSVGLPGQGQNEQFL.

In the case of this clonotype: Mismatch with germline at one junction end may stem from a read error. The chain recombines TRBV6-5 with TRBJ2-1; 8 positions agree with TRBD1. There are 14 residues in the CDR3. CDR1 and CDR2 from the germline V gene are MNHEY and SVGAGI. The CDR3 region has the DNA TGTACCAGCGCAGGGGGCAACGGCTACAATGAGCAGTTCTTC. Its protein product is CTSAGGNGYNEQFF.

For this clonotype: This may stem from a read error, because a much larger clone lies one nucleotide away. J is TRBJ2-7 and V is TRBV10-3; 7 bases fit TRBD1. Germline lookup yields CDR1 ENHRY and CDR2 SYGVKD. This CDR3 has 11 residues. DNA of the CDR3: TGTGCCACCCTACAGGGGTACGAGCAGTGCTTC. It codes for CATLQGYEQCF.

In the case of this clonotype: The junction shows a germline mismatch at one end, possibly a read error. The V call is TRBV5-5, the J call TRBJ2-6; possibly TRBD2 for D (6 bases). Germline values: CDR1 SGHKS, CDR2 YYEKEE (reference sequence). CDR3 length: 17 residues. The CDR3 DNA sequence: TGTGTCAGCAGTTTGGAGGGCAAGACCTCTGGGGCCAACGTCCTGACTTTC. Translating gives CVSSLEGKTSGANVLTF.

In the case of this clonotype: One end of the junction does not line up with germline, which may come from a read error. V gene TRBV5-5 combines with J gene TRBJ2-1; D remains ambiguous. CDR1 and CDR2 from the germline V gene are SGHKS and YYEKEE (reference sequence). The length of the CDR3 is 16 residues. CDR3 sequence reads: CANSVLWSSVDNEQFF. CDR3 sequence (DNA): TGTGCCAACAGCGTCCTATGGTCCTCCGTGGACAATGAGCAGTTCTTC.

The chain has TRBV5-6 and TRBJ2-7; 7 bases map to TRBD1. The CDR3 loop spans 14 amino acids. CDR1 is SGHDT and CDR2 is YYEEEE in the germline V gene. The V gene end was trimmed by 6 bases and the J gene end by 4 bases; junction bases not matched to a gene: 10. CDR3 nucleotide sequence: TGTGCCAGCACCCCTCAGGGGGACACATACGAGCAGTACTTC. Encoded protein: CASTPQGDTYEQYF.

This clonotype was observed a handful of times. One end of the junction does not line up with germline, which may come from a read error. CDR3 in amino acids: CASSQTGLNSEAIF. For the CDR3, the DNA is TGTGCCAGCAGCCAGACAGGGCTGAACAGTGAAGCTATCTTT. This sequence joins TRBV12-3 or TRBV12-4 and TRBJ1-1; 7 nucleotides match TRBD1. This CDR3 has 14 residues.